The subject of this entry is one TCR beta chain. Per the authors' pipeline: Cell counts per sample came from amplifying reference gene primers. Data came from immunoSEQ multiplex PCR; TCRdb stores just in-frame clones and leaves some out. The V and J calls and clone size are taken from that table; D and trimming were inferred from the DNA. Found here are some 53,000 clones, just over 85% of them singletons; the top ten hold roughly 15%. These data come from a study of blood T cell repertoires in COVID-19. On the study more broadly: The study drew acute and convalescent COVID-19 samples from the United States, Italy and Spain. Sources were T cells, B-cell-depleted T cells, or PBMCs; the material itself was cDNA or gDNA.

V gave up 1 base and J gave up 6 bases; unmatched junction bases: 5. Per germline, CDR1 KGHSH and CDR2 LQKENI. The CDR3 totals 14 residues. The source is a man between 70 and 80 years old with acute or convalescent COVID-19. The sequenced sample consisted of peripheral blood. This rearrangement joins TRBV18 to TRBJ1-2; TRBD1 aligns across 7 bases. The CDR3 nucleotides are TGTGCCAGCTCACCACAGGGGGCTGAGGATGGCTACACCTTC. Its translation is CASSPQGAEDGYTF.